The 22 T cell receptor beta chains below come from one sample, sequenced in a study of blood T cell repertoires in COVID-19. Assay used: immunoSEQ multiplex PCR; TCRdb lists only in-frame clones, some missing. Of approximately 90,000 clones listed, approximately 86% are singletons. The specimen sequenced was peripheral blood. The receptors derive from a man in his fifties or sixties with acute or convalescent COVID-19.

The rearrangement uses TRBV19 and TRBJ2-1; 9 bases fit TRBD1. V dropped 4 bases and J dropped 14; count of bases not matched to a gene: 9. CDR3 size: 13 residues. CDR1 LNHDA and CDR2 SQIVND come from the germline V gene (reference sequence). CDR3 DNA: TGTGCCAGTAGTAGAGGGACAGGGAAGTTGGAGTTCTTC. Its translation is CASSRGTGKLEFF.

The table lists this clone with a count of one. The CDR3 region has the DNA TGTGCCAGCGGGGAGGGTAACACTGAAGCTTTCTTT. Translating it yields CASGEGNTEAFF. V is TRBV7-9 and J is TRBJ1-1; unclear D gene. The V end was cut by 8 bases, the J end by 2 bases, with 9 bases between. Germline loops: CDR1 SEHNR, CDR2 FQNEAQ (reference sequence). The CDR3 has 12 residues.

The chain employs TRBV30 and TRBJ1-2; D unresolved. V dropped 3 bases and J dropped 4 bases, with 18 bases sitting between them. CDR1 is GTSNPN, CDR2 SVGIG, per germline (reference sequence). The CDR3 is 15 residues long. The CDR3: CAWSETVGRSYGYTF. DNA for the CDR3: TGTGCCTGGAGCGAAACAGTGGGCAGAAGCTATGGCTACACCTTC.

V usage is TRBV11-2 and J usage is TRBJ2-5; 7 bases are a match to TRBD1. V shed 3 bases and J 7 bases; nucleotides not matched to a gene: 8. CDR1 SGHAT and CDR2 FQNNGV come from the germline V gene. This CDR3 contains 14 residues. The CDR3 nucleotides are TGTGCCAGCAGCTTTCAAACAGGGGAAGTGACCCAGTACTTC. Translating it yields CASSFQTGEVTQYF.

The V gene is TRBV4-3, the J gene TRBJ2-3, with TRBD2 matching 11 bases. V shed 4 bases and J 7 bases; nucleotides not matched to a gene: 10. CDR1 LGHNA and CDR2 YSLEER come from the germline V gene. This CDR3 has 16 amino acids. The CDR3 protein is CASSPSGGKYTNTQYF. The CDR3 region has the DNA TGCGCCAGCAGCCCTAGCGGGGGGAAATACACCAATACGCAGTATTTT.

A few counts support this clone. V and J are TRBV7-2 and TRBJ1-1, with D possibly matching TRBD1 (6 bases). The CDR3 length is 13 residues. Germline V gene sequence: CDR1 SGHTA, CDR2 FQGNSA. V lost 3 bases, J lost 7 bases, and 12 bases lay in between. The CDR3 sequence: CASSFYRESEAFF. CDR3 nucleotide sequence: TGTGCCAGCAGCTTCTACAGGGAGAGTGAAGCTTTCTTT.

The V and J genes are TRBV6-5 and TRBJ1-1, with 7 bases that match TRBD1. CDR3 length: 14 residues. Germline V gene lookup returns CDR1 MNHEY and CDR2 SVGAGI. With 3 bases clipped from V and 4 bases from J, the junction kept 5 bases outside the gene matches. The CDR3 spells CASSYGTAATEAFF. The CDR3, as DNA: TGTGCCAGCAGTTATGGGACAGCCGCCACTGAAGCTTTCTTT.

This clone was detected only once. The chain is built from TRBV7-9 and TRBJ2-7; 7 bases line up with TRBD1. Germline V gene data show CDR1 as SEHNR and CDR2 as FQNEAQ (reference sequence). The CDR3 spans 14 residues. V lost 1 base to trimming and J lost 3 bases; unmatched junction nucleotides: 3. DNA of the CDR3: TGTGCCAGCAGCTTAGGACAGGGCGTCTACGAGCAGTACTTC. As protein: CASSLGQGVYEQYF.

V usage is TRBV15 and J usage is TRBJ1-4; 11 bases are a match to TRBD1. This CDR3 has 18 amino acids. Losses at the gene ends were 1 base for V and 8 bases for J; bases not matched to a gene: 12. CDR1 and CDR2 (germline): LNHNV, YYDKDF (reference sequence). CDR3 nucleotide sequence: TGTGCCACCAGCAGAGGGACAGGGGGCGTCGAGGTCACGGAAAAACTGTTTTTT. Encoded protein: CATSRGTGGVEVTEKLFF. The entire variable domain, with the rest obtained from reference TRBV15 and TRBJ1-4, is as follows: DAMVIQNPRYQVTQFGKPVTLSCSQTLNHNVMYWYQQKSSQAPKLLFHYYDKDFNNEADTPDNFQSRRPNTSFCFLDIRSPGLGDTAMYLCATSRGTGGVEVTEKLFFGSGTQLSVL.

This clone was seen more than once but under ten times. The chain has TRBV6-4 and TRBJ2-3; D may be TRBD1 (5 bases). From germline, CDR1 is MRHNA and CDR2 SNTAGT. The length of the CDR3 is 14 residues. With 6 bases removed from V and 2 bases from J, the gap between germline ends came to 12 bases. In nucleotides, the CDR3 is TGTGCCAGCAGAGTTGACAGCAACACAGATACGCAGTATTTT. Its protein is CASRVDSNTDTQYF.

This chain joins TRBV7-2 and TRBJ2-1; D is perhaps TRBD2 (5 bases). The CDR3 runs to 15 residues. V lost 5 bases and J 1 base, leaving 12 bases between the germline ends. The germline CDR1 and CDR2 sequences are SGHTA and FQGNSA. CDR3 loop: CASSPGAESYNEQFF. The CDR3 coding sequence is TGTGCCAGCAGCCCAGGAGCGGAATCCTACAATGAGCAGTTCTTC. The full variable domain, in which reference TRBV7-2 and TRBJ2-1 provide the parts outside the CDR3, is GAGVSQSPSNKVTEKGKDVELRCDPISGHTALYWYRQSLGQGLEFLIYFQGNSAPDKSGLPSDRFSAERTGGSVSTLTIQRTQQEDSAVYLCASSPGAESYNEQFFGPGTRLTVL.

The genes are TRBV7-2 and TRBJ2-7; 7 bases fit TRBD2. The CDR3 sequence is 15 residues long. Germline values: CDR1 SGHTA, CDR2 FQGNSA. V dropped 5 bases and J dropped 4; count of bases not matched to a gene: 11. CDR3 region: CASSIQRGGSYEQYF. CDR3 DNA sequence: TGTGCCAGCAGCATTCAGCGGGGAGGGTCTTACGAGCAGTACTTC.

The rearrangement joins TRBV7-9 to TRBJ2-3; D is perhaps TRBD1 (5 bases). V gave up 5 bases and J gave up 2 bases, with 11 bases separating them. Germline-derived CDR1 and CDR2 are SEHNR and FQNEAQ (reference sequence). CDR3 length: 14 residues. The CDR3 DNA reads as TGTGCCAGCAGCCTCCGGACATCCACAGATACGCAGTATTTT. Its protein is CASSLRTSTDTQYF.

The gene calls are TRBV3-1 (or the pseudogene TRBV3-2) and TRBJ1-4, with 8 bases that match TRBD1. The CDR3 has 15 residues. V shed 6 bases, J shed 6 bases, and the junction held 9 bases outside the gene matches. The V gene's germline CDR1 is LGHDT and CDR2 YNNKEL (reference sequence). The CDR3 spells CASRLQGAGDEKLFF. The CDR3 region has the DNA TGTGCCAGCAGGCTCCAGGGGGCGGGGGATGAAAAACTGTTTTTT.

V and J are TRBV27 and TRBJ1-2; 10 bases align to TRBD1. The V gene's germline CDR1 is MNHEY and CDR2 SMNVEV (reference sequence). The CDR3 runs to 16 residues. V trimming: 10 bases; J trimming: 4 bases; junction bases outside the gene matches: 15. The CDR3 region has the DNA TGTGCCACCTCCCCCGGGACAGGGGTTTTTTCCTATGGCTACACCTTC. This sequence encodes CATSPGTGVFSYGYTF.

The chain carries TRBV6-6 and TRBJ1-3, with 7 bases matching TRBD1. Trimming took 7 bases from V and 2 from J; bases not matched to a gene: 5. The germline V gene encodes CDR1 MNHNY and CDR2 SVGAGI (reference sequence). This CDR3 contains 14 residues. CDR3 loop: CASTNQGAGNTIYF. The CDR3 coding sequence is TGTGCCAGCACCAACCAGGGGGCTGGAAACACCATATATTTT.

CDR3 nucleotides: TGCGCCAGCAGCAAAAGAAGACAGGGTACTAGCACAGATACGCAGTATTTT. Translation gives CASSKRRQGTSTDTQYF. This rearrangement joins TRBV5-1 to TRBJ2-3; 7 bases are shared with TRBD1. V shed 4 bases, J shed 0 bases, and the junction held 11 bases outside the gene matches. CDR3 length equals 17 residues. The germline V gene has CDR1 SGHRS and CDR2 YFSETQ.

The chain carries TRBV28 and TRBJ2-2; 8 bases are shared with TRBD2. The CDR3 is made up of 15 amino acids. Germline values: CDR1 MDHEN, CDR2 SYDVKM. With 5 bases clipped from V and 6 bases from J, the junction kept 8 bases outside the gene matches. The CDR3 here is CASSTSGSNAGELFF. DNA for the CDR3: TGTGCCAGCAGTACCAGCGGGAGTAACGCCGGGGAGCTGTTTTTT.

Comments on this clone: One junction end does not reproduce the germline sequence, and a read error may be involved. V and J are TRBV7-2 and TRBJ2-1; possible D gene TRBD2, 6 bases. CDR3 length equals 15 residues. Germline V gene lookup returns CDR1 SGHTA and CDR2 FQGNSA. Here the CDR3 DNA reads TGTGCCAGCAGCCGCGACCCCCAGCGGGTTAATGAGCGGTTCTTC. This sequence encodes CASSRDPQRVNERFF.

This clone is a singleton in its sample. The gene calls are TRBV4-1 and TRBJ2-1; 9 bases fit TRBD2. CDR1 and CDR2 from the germline V gene are MGHRA and YSYEKL. The CDR3 runs to 18 residues. The V gene end was trimmed by 2 bases and the J gene end by 0 bases; junction bases not matched to a gene: 8. CDR3 sequence reads: CASSQLLSGGSSYNEQFF. CDR3 nucleotides: TGCGCCAGCAGCCAACTTTTAAGCGGGGGGAGCTCCTACAATGAGCAGTTCTTC.

The gene calls are TRBV24-1 and TRBJ1-2, with TRBD1 as a possible D gene (5 bases). In germline, CDR1 is KGHDR, CDR2 SFDVKD. The CDR3 runs 19 residues. V shed 3 bases and J shed 0 bases, with 22 bases lying between them. The CDR3 region is CATSDPVGAGIPPNYGYTF. CDR3 nucleotide sequence: TGTGCCACCAGTGATCCCGTAGGGGCAGGAATTCCCCCTAACTATGGCTACACCTTC.

The chain carries TRBV28 and TRBJ2-3; TRBD2 agrees at 12 bases. The J segment lost 6 bases and the V segment lost 7 bases, leaving 2 bases of the junction unmatched. CDR1 MDHEN and CDR2 SYDVKM come from the germline V gene. The CDR3 spans 13 residues. This CDR3 is CASKGTSGDTQYF. CDR3 DNA: TGTGCCAGCAAGGGGACTAGCGGGGATACGCAGTATTTT.